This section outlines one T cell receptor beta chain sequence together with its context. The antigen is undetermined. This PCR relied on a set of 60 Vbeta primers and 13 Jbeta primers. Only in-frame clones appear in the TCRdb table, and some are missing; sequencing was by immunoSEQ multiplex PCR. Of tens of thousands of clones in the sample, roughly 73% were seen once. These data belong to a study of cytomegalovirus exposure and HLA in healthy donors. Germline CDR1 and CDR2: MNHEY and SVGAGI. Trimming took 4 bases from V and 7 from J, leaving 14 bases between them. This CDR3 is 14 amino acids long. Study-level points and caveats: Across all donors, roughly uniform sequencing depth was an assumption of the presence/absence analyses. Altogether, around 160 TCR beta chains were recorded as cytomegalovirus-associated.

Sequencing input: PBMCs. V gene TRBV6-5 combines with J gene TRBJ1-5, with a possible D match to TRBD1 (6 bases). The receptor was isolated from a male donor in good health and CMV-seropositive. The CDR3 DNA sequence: TGTGCCAGCAGTTTGACCCAGGGGCAACAGCCCCAGCATTTT. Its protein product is CASSLTQGQQPQHF.